The clone carrying this TCR beta chain turned up a few times. Preparation of the TCRbeta library used unique molecular identifiers. MiXCR was run by TCRdb on the PCR reads, yielding one entry per CDR3 protein. Found here are roughly 350,000 distinct CDR3 sequences, 9% to 12% of them singletons; the top ten hold under 3%. Germline CDR1 is DFQATT and CDR2 is SNEGSKA (reference sequence). V lost 1 base, J lost 7 bases, and 10 bases lay in between. This CDR3 is built from 12 residues. This entry belongs to a study of T-cell reconstitution after alpha-beta-depleted transplantation in children. The V call is TRBV20-1, the J call TRBJ1-2, with D uncertain. The TCR was taken from a human donor who donated a stem cell graft to a child with acute lymphoblastic leukemia. Sample: PBMCs from the stem cell graft donor, taken from the stem cell graft. The CDR3 is CSARVLPIGYTF. For the CDR3, the DNA is TGCAGTGCTAGAGTTCTCCCCATTGGCTACACCTTC.